This is a list of T cell receptor beta chains from one sample in a study of T-cell memory formation after mild COVID-19. TCRdb analysed the 5' RACE reads with MiXCR anew, one entry per CDR3 protein. The sample includes 180,000 or so distinct CDR3 sequences, 16% seen only once; the top ten take around 1.9%. What was sequenced was PBMCs or a T cell subset sorted from them (not recorded which). The receptors here all came from an adult woman who had mild COVID-19 (a few samples of this study predate the infection). Cell type and time point are not known. Both conserved end residues are part of each CDR3. The order of the fields is clone size, D gene, V gene, J gene, CDR3 DNA, CDR3 protein. The D gene is left open where the match is weak. Rows may omit the clone size; those that give it use once, few, many or a size class.

many	-	TRBV7-6	TRBJ2-2	TGTGCCAGCGGGACCGGGATAAGGAACACCGGGGAGCTGTTTTTT	CASGTGIRNTGELFF
few	TRBD1	TRBV5-1	TRBJ2-7	TGCGCCAGCAGCTTGATACCCGAGGAGCGGACAGGGCTTCGCTTC	CASSLIPEERTGLRF
-	-	TRBV6-5	TRBJ1-2	TGTGCCAGCAGGCCCAACAGGGAAGGGGGCTACACCTTC	CASRPNREGGYTF
few	-	TRBV6-1	TRBJ1-4	TGTGCCAGCTCGAAGGGTTGGGAAGAAAAACTGTTTTTT	CASSKGWEEKLFF
few	-	TRBV2	TRBJ2-7	TGTGCCAGCCTTAGAGACAACTACGAGCAGTACTTC	CASLRDNYEQYF
few	TRBD2	TRBV20-1	TRBJ2-7	TGCAGTGCTAGAGATCAAACTAGCGGCTACGAGCAGTACTTC	CSARDQTSGYEQYF
many	-	TRBV27	TRBJ2-5	TGTGCCAGCAGTTCAGGGGAGACCCAGTACTTC	CASSSGETQYF
few	-	TRBV18	TRBJ1-4	TGTGCCAGCTCACCAGGGGCCTATGAAAAACTGTTTTTT	CASSPGAYEKLFF
-	TRBD1	TRBV20-1	TRBJ1-2	TGCAGTTACCTTGGGTCAGGACAGGGGAACTATGGCTACACCTTC	CSYLGSGQGNYGYTF
few	TRBD2	TRBV7-8	TRBJ2-1	TGTGCCAGCCACAAGACTAGCGGGACTTACAATGAGCAGTTCTTC	CASHKTSGTYNEQFF
few	-	TRBV7-2	TRBJ1-2	TGTGCCAGCAGCTTAGGGCAGGGACGGTTCGGCTATGGCTACACCTTC	CASSLGQGRFGYGYTF